This TCR beta chain was identified in a study of CD8+ T cells in alopecia areata. Study at large: A regimen of oral tofacitinib, 5 to 10 mg twice daily, was given to treated patients.

General study points: Researchers report lesional scalp, most notably alopecia totalis/universalis, outstripped normal scalp in clonality. Having one nonresponder leaves uncertain how baseline CD8+ expansion relates to response.

Extracted RNA was reverse transcribed into cDNA, the sequencing template. The data were produced by immunoSEQ multiplex PCR, yet TCRdb's version contains in-frame clones alone and is incomplete. The sample lists 35,000 to 45,000 clones, roughly 92% seen once, with about 20% in the top ten. CDR3 size: 14 residues. Germline values: CDR1 SEHNR, CDR2 FQNEAQ (reference sequence). Trimming at V came to 5 bases and at J to 4 bases, leaving 5 bases not matched to a gene. Treatment: oral pan-JAK inhibitor, 5-10 mg twice daily. As regards this clone: Its specificity is unknown.

The TCR was taken from a human donor with alopecia areata. V is TRBV7-9 and J is TRBJ2-5; 9 nucleotides match TRBD2. Here the sequenced sample was CD8+ T cells sorted from blood, taken at week 24, from a patient treated with tofacitinib. CDR3: CASSGGGALETQYF. DNA for the CDR3: TGTGCCAGCAGCGGCGGGGGGGCCTTAGAGACCCAGTACTTC.